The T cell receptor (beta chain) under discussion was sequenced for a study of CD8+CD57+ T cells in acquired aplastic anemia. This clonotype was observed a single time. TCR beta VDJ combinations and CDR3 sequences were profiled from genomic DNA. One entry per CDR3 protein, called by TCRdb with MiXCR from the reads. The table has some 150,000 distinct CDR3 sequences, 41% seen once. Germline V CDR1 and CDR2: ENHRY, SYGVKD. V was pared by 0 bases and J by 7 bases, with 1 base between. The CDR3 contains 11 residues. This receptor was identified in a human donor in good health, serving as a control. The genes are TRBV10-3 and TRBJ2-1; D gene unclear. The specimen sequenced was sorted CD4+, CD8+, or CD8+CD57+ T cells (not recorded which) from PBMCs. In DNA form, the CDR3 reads TGTGCCATCAGTGAGTCTAATGAGCAGTTCTTC. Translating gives CAISESNEQFF.